These 11 T cell receptor beta chains originate from one sample sequenced in a study of cytomegalovirus exposure and HLA in healthy donors. PCR involved 60 Vbeta and 13 Jbeta primers. The assay was immunoSEQ multiplex PCR, and TCRdb's table has in-frame clones only and misses some. The table lists approximately 160,000 clones, roughly 76% of them singletons. Sequencing was done on a sample of PBMCs. Receptor source: a human donor in good health.

This chain joins TRBV14 and TRBJ2-7; 9 bases are a match to TRBD1. V lost 5 bases to trimming and J lost 3 bases; unmatched junction nucleotides: 8. Per the germline V gene, CDR1 is SGHDN and CDR2 is FVKESK. The length of the CDR3 is 15 residues. The DNA for the CDR3 is TGTGCCAGCAGCTATTGGACAGGGGAAGGCTACGAGCAGTACTTC. Translated: CASSYWTGEGYEQYF.

The chain links TRBV11-2 to TRBJ2-1; D unclear. This CDR3 comprises 15 residues. V was cut by 1 base and J by 0 bases, with 7 bases left in between. CDR1 and CDR2 (germline): SGHAT, FQNNGV. The CDR3: CASSLGRNSYNEQFF. CDR3 bases: TGTGCCAGCAGCTTAGGCAGGAACTCCTACAATGAGCAGTTCTTC.

CDR3 protein: CASSLEGTDEAFF. The CDR3 nucleotides read TGTGCCAGCAGCTTAGAGGGGACAGATGAAGCTTTCTTT. This chain uses TRBV7-2 with TRBJ1-1; 7 nucleotides align to TRBD1. The junction had 3 bases not matched to a gene; V was cut back by 1 base and J by 7 bases. This CDR3 has 13 amino acids. Germline CDR1 and CDR2: SGHTA and FQGNSA.

The chain recombines TRBV5-5 with TRBJ1-1; D call uncertain. V lost 2 bases and J lost 10, with 12 bases in between. Germline lookup yields CDR1 SGHKS and CDR2 YYEKEE (reference sequence). The CDR3 has 12 amino acids. CDR3 nucleotides: TGTGCCAGCAGCTTAACGAACGGAGGAGCTTTCTTT. Its translation: CASSLTNGGAFF.

This chain connects TRBV19 to TRBJ1-5; 9 bases agree with TRBD1. The CDR3 has 16 amino acids. J lost 6 bases, V lost 5 bases, and 11 bases had no gene match. CDR1 is LNHDA and CDR2 is SQIVND in the germline V gene (reference sequence). CDR3 coding DNA: TGTGCCAGTAGTCCGCGACAGGGGGGAGTAGTTCAGCCCCAGCATTTT. Residues: CASSPRQGGVVQPQHF.

This clone was counted a single time. The chain joins TRBV4-3 to TRBJ2-7, with TRBD1 as a possible D gene (6 bases). In germline, CDR1 is LGHNA, CDR2 YSLEER. V lost 1 base to trimming and J lost 3 bases, with 7 bases between them. CDR3 size: 13 residues. The CDR3 DNA is TGCGCCAGCAGCCAAGGGACAGACTACGAGCAGTACTTC. Translating it yields CASSQGTDYEQYF.

This chain connects TRBV19 to TRBJ1-1, with 9 bases that match TRBD1. CDR1 and CDR2 (germline): LNHDA, SQIVND (reference sequence). The V segment lost 6 bases and the J segment 1 base; nucleotides outside the gene matches: 6. There are 15 residues in the CDR3. CDR3 region: CASSRLTGGNTEAFF. As DNA, the CDR3 is TGTGCCAGTAGCCGATTGACAGGGGGGAACACTGAAGCTTTCTTT.

This clone has just one count. The chain carries TRBV6-5 and TRBJ1-1, with 7 bases fitting TRBD1. Germline V gene data show CDR1 as MNHEY and CDR2 as SVGAGI. This CDR3 region has 13 residues. V dropped 2 bases and J dropped 10; count of bases not matched to a gene: 7. The CDR3 DNA reads TGTGCCAGCAGTTACCAGACAGGGAGGAGAGCTTTCTTT. Protein product: CASSYQTGRRAFF.

This clone was counted a few times. CDR3 bases: TGTGCCAGCAGCTTAGGGCTCCAGGGCGGGCAGTACTTC. It encodes CASSLGLQGGQYF. The chain recombines TRBV7-9 with TRBJ2-7; tentative D call: TRBD1 (5 bases). The V end was cut by 1 base, the J end by 9 bases, with 13 bases between. This CDR3 comprises 13 residues. Germline CDR1 SEHNR, CDR2 FQNEAQ (reference sequence).

This chain joins TRBV6-5 and TRBJ1-6, with D hard to call. Germline V gene data show CDR1 as MNHEY and CDR2 as SVGAGI. Trimming took off 5 bases at V and 8 bases at J, with 13 bases between the two ends. This CDR3 is built from 14 residues. In DNA form, the CDR3 reads TGTGCCAGCAGTACTAGCCGACGGGATTCACCCCTCCACTTT. Encoded protein: CASSTSRRDSPLHF.

Regarding this clone: A read error may explain this, as a much larger clone is one base away. V and J are TRBV6-5 and TRBJ2-3; 12 positions match TRBD2. The CDR3 extends over 15 amino acids. Germline CDR1 and CDR2: MNHEY and SVGAGI. The ends lost 5 bases at V and 2 bases at J; junction bases unmatched: 2. The CDR3 DNA sequence: TGTGCCAGCAGTCCTAGCGGGGGGGCCACAGATACGCAGTATTTT. Translating gives CASSPSGGATDTQYF.